These T cell receptor beta chains were read from a single sample in a study of blood T cells in healthy people across ages. MiXCR, applied by TCRdb to the 5' RACE reads, yields one record per CDR3 protein. The repertoire includes fewer than 950,000 distinct CDR3 sequences, roughly 50% of them detected once, and around 40% sits in the top ten. What was sequenced was blood. The receptors were gathered from a man older than 75 in good health. The CDR3 runs from the conserved cysteine through the conserved F or W. Fields, in order: clone size, V gene, J gene, D gene, CDR3 protein, CDR3 DNA. D genes are given only for firm matches. Expanded clones get a size class; other rows say once, few or many, or leave the size out.

abundance: .; v_gene: TRBV6-1; j_gene: TRBJ1-5; d_gene: .; CDR3aa: CASRVGTYSNQPQHF; CDR3nt: TGTGCCAGCAGAGTCGGGACTTATAGCAATCAGCCCCAGCATTTT
abundance: .; v_gene: TRBV7-9; j_gene: TRBJ1-2; d_gene: .; CDR3aa: CASSPSTGRDYTF; CDR3nt: TGTGCCAGCAGCCCCTCGACTGGGAGGGACTACACCTTC
abundance: .; v_gene: TRBV24-1; j_gene: TRBJ2-4; d_gene: TRBD2; CDR3aa: CATSADPSGGIQYF; CDR3nt: TGTGCCACCAGTGCCGACCCTAGCGGGGGAATTCAGTACTTC
abundance: .; v_gene: TRBV2; j_gene: TRBJ1-4; d_gene: TRBD1; CDR3aa: CASTTPDWGRQGEKLFF; CDR3nt: TGTGCCAGCACCACGCCAGACTGGGGGAGACAGGGCGAAAAACTGTTTTTT
abundance: once; v_gene: TRBV20-1; j_gene: TRBJ2-7; d_gene: TRBD2; CDR3aa: CSALRDYTYEQYF; CDR3nt: TGCAGTGCTCTACGGGACTACACCTACGAGCAGTACTTC
abundance: few; v_gene: TRBV7-2; j_gene: TRBJ2-3; d_gene: TRBD1; CDR3aa: CASSSQGQGLTDTQYF; CDR3nt: TGTGCCAGCAGCTCACAAGGACAGGGGCTCACAGATACGCAGTATTTT
abundance: few; v_gene: TRBV29-1; j_gene: TRBJ2-4; d_gene: .; CDR3aa: CSSGTQAGDIQYF; CDR3nt: TGCAGCTCTGGGACCCAGGCTGGAGACATTCAGTACTTC
abundance: few; v_gene: TRBV11-1; j_gene: TRBJ2-4; d_gene: TRBD2; CDR3aa: CASSLRLAGAREQYF; CDR3nt: TGTGCCAGCAGCCTGAGACTAGCGGGAGCAAGAGAGCAGTACTTC
abundance: .; v_gene: TRBV2; j_gene: TRBJ1-5; d_gene: .; CDR3aa: CASSFIGQPQHF; CDR3nt: TGTGCCAGCAGTTTCATTGGTCAGCCCCAGCATTTT
abundance: .; v_gene: TRBV28; j_gene: TRBJ2-1; d_gene: .; CDR3aa: CASSGVGLGQFF; CDR3nt: TGTGCCAGCAGTGGAGTGGGGTTAGGGCAGTTCTTC
abundance: .; v_gene: TRBV6-2/TRBV6-3; j_gene: TRBJ2-7; d_gene: .; CDR3aa: CASSYSTLGVYEQYF; CDR3nt: TGTGCCAGCAGTTACTCGACCTTGGGGGTCTACGAGCAGTACTTC
abundance: once; v_gene: TRBV20-1; j_gene: TRBJ2-5; d_gene: TRBD2; CDR3aa: CSARDGGVGETQYF; CDR3nt: TGCAGTGCTAGAGATGGGGGGGTAGGGGAGACCCAGTACTTC
abundance: .; v_gene: TRBV25-1; j_gene: TRBJ1-5; d_gene: .; CDR3aa: CASSSAGWSSNQPQHF; CDR3nt: TGTGCCAGCAGTTCGGCAGGGTGGTCGAGCAATCAGCCCCAGCATTTT
abundance: .; v_gene: TRBV9; j_gene: TRBJ2-7; d_gene: .; CDR3aa: CASSEGVGEQYF; CDR3nt: TGTGCCAGCAGCGAGGGGGTGGGCGAGCAGTACTTC
abundance: .; v_gene: TRBV2; j_gene: TRBJ2-3; d_gene: .; CDR3aa: CASMFLEDTQYF; CDR3nt: TGTGCCAGCATGTTTTTGGAAGATACGCAGTATTTT
abundance: few; v_gene: TRBV2; j_gene: TRBJ2-4; d_gene: .; CDR3aa: CASSAEQLAKNIQYF; CDR3nt: TGTGCCAGCAGTGCAGAGCAACTAGCCAAAAACATTCAGTACTTC
abundance: .; v_gene: TRBV20-1; j_gene: TRBJ2-1; d_gene: .; CDR3aa: CSAMSLRFRNEQFF; CDR3nt: TGCAGTGCTATGTCCCTCCGCTTTAGGAATGAGCAGTTCTTC
abundance: .; v_gene: TRBV20-1; j_gene: TRBJ2-3; d_gene: TRBD2; CDR3aa: CSAPTPLLAGEVGRTDTQYF; CDR3nt: TGCAGTGCTCCTACCCCCCTACTAGCGGGAGAGGTAGGAAGGACAGATACGCAGTATTTT
abundance: .; v_gene: TRBV27; j_gene: TRBJ2-3; d_gene: .; CDR3aa: CASSSRGNRYAYF; CDR3nt: TGTGCCAGCAGTAGCAGGGGAAACAGATACGCGTATTTT
abundance: .; v_gene: TRBV5-1; j_gene: TRBJ1-2; d_gene: .; CDR3aa: CASSFPQADYGYTF; CDR3nt: TGCGCCAGCAGCTTCCCGCAAGCGGACTATGGCTACACCTTC
abundance: .; v_gene: TRBV13; j_gene: TRBJ2-7; d_gene: .; CDR3aa: CASAWGPNVDEQYF; CDR3nt: TGTGCCAGCGCATGGGGACCGAACGTAGACGAGCAGTACTTC
abundance: .; v_gene: TRBV9; j_gene: TRBJ2-1; d_gene: TRBD1; CDR3aa: CASGPRTGDYNEQFF; CDR3nt: TGTGCCAGCGGCCCTCGGACAGGCGACTACAATGAGCAGTTCTTC
abundance: .; v_gene: TRBV6-1; j_gene: TRBJ1-2; d_gene: TRBD1; CDR3aa: CASSEGQGIYGYTF; CDR3nt: TGTGCCAGCAGTGAAGGACAGGGGATCTATGGCTACACCTTC
abundance: few; v_gene: TRBV3-1; j_gene: TRBJ2-3; d_gene: TRBD2; CDR3aa: CASSQRLAGGNRYAYF; CDR3nt: TGTGCCAGCAGCCAAAGACTAGCGGGAGGGAACAGATACGCGTATTTT
abundance: .; v_gene: TRBV7-2; j_gene: TRBJ2-7; d_gene: TRBD2; CDR3aa: CASSKRLAGDHEQYF; CDR3nt: TGTGCCAGCAGCAAGCGACTAGCGGGAGACCACGAGCAGTACTTC
abundance: .; v_gene: TRBV21-1; j_gene: TRBJ1-6; d_gene: .; CDR3aa: CARRDRGLDNSPLHF; CDR3nt: TGTGCCAGACGTGACAGGGGGTTAGATAATTCACCCCTCCACTTT
abundance: .; v_gene: TRBV29-1; j_gene: TRBJ2-3; d_gene: .; CDR3aa: CSVTRGGADTQYF; CDR3nt: TGCAGCGTTACCAGGGGGGGCGCTGATACGCAGTATTTT
abundance: once; v_gene: TRBV27; j_gene: TRBJ2-7; d_gene: TRBD2; CDR3aa: CASSLTGLAGGAYEQYF; CDR3nt: TGTGCCAGCAGTTTAACTGGACTAGCGGGAGGGGCCTACGAGCAGTACTTC
abundance: few; v_gene: TRBV6-1; j_gene: TRBJ2-7; d_gene: .; CDR3aa: CASSAASVISSYEQYF; CDR3nt: TGTGCCAGCAGTGCAGCTAGCGTCATAAGCTCCTACGAGCAGTACTTC
abundance: .; v_gene: TRBV7-9; j_gene: TRBJ2-7; d_gene: TRBD2; CDR3aa: CASSPGGGGHEQYF; CDR3nt: TGTGCCAGCAGCCCCGGCGGGGGAGGCCACGAGCAGTACTTC
abundance: .; v_gene: TRBV12-3/TRBV12-4; j_gene: TRBJ2-3; d_gene: TRBD1; CDR3aa: CASNPGTGLARYAYF; CDR3nt: TGTGCCAGCAATCCCGGGACAGGGTTGGCCAGATACGCGTATTTT
abundance: .; v_gene: TRBV28; j_gene: TRBJ2-4; d_gene: TRBD1; CDR3aa: CASSPGQGMYF; CDR3nt: TGTGCCAGCAGTCCGGGACAGGGGATGTACTTC
abundance: few; v_gene: TRBV4-2; j_gene: TRBJ2-3; d_gene: .; CDR3aa: CASSRSESTDTQYF; CDR3nt: TGTGCCAGCAGCCGGAGCGAGAGCACAGATACGCAGTATTTT
abundance: .; v_gene: TRBV30; j_gene: TRBJ2-5; d_gene: .; CDR3aa: CAWSAGTEQYF; CDR3nt: TGTGCCTGGAGTGCGGGGACGGAGCAGTACTTC
abundance: .; v_gene: TRBV6-1; j_gene: TRBJ2-3; d_gene: .; CDR3aa: CASRAPDTPGGRYAYF; CDR3nt: TGTGCCAGCAGAGCGCCCGACACCCCCGGAGGCAGATACGCGTATTTT
abundance: .; v_gene: TRBV27; j_gene: TRBJ2-7; d_gene: .; CDR3aa: CASRPTGWNEQYF; CDR3nt: TGTGCCAGCAGGCCAACCGGGTGGAACGAGCAGTACTTC
abundance: .; v_gene: TRBV2; j_gene: TRBJ2-1; d_gene: TRBD2; CDR3aa: CASTTSGRGNNEQFF; CDR3nt: TGTGCCAGCACCACCAGCGGGAGAGGGAACAATGAGCAGTTCTTC
abundance: .; v_gene: TRBV28; j_gene: TRBJ2-5; d_gene: .; CDR3aa: CASSLSGGFGQETQYF; CDR3nt: TGTGCCAGCAGTTTATCTGGGGGATTCGGCCAAGAGACCCAGTACTTC
abundance: few; v_gene: TRBV29-1; j_gene: TRBJ2-5; d_gene: TRBD1; CDR3aa: CSASGQTRETQYF; CDR3nt: TGCAGCGCTTCGGGACAGACGAGAGAGACCCAGTACTTC
abundance: .; v_gene: TRBV10-3; j_gene: TRBJ2-7; d_gene: TRBD2; CDR3aa: CAISPTSGSAYEQYF; CDR3nt: TGTGCCATCAGTCCGACTAGCGGGAGCGCCTACGAGCAGTACTTC
abundance: few; v_gene: TRBV20-1; j_gene: TRBJ2-1; d_gene: .; CDR3aa: CSATPSGDEQFF; CDR3nt: TGCAGTGCTACCCCTTCTGGGGATGAGCAGTTCTTC
abundance: .; v_gene: TRBV18; j_gene: TRBJ2-5; d_gene: TRBD2; CDR3aa: CASSPLAGVSETQYF; CDR3nt: TGTGCCAGCTCACCTCTAGCGGGAGTATCAGAGACCCAGTACTTC
abundance: .; v_gene: TRBV11-2; j_gene: TRBJ2-3; d_gene: TRBD2; CDR3aa: CASSPGLGFDTQYF; CDR3nt: TGTGCCAGCAGTCCGGGACTAGGGTTTGATACGCAGTATTTT
abundance: .; v_gene: TRBV7-9; j_gene: TRBJ2-7; d_gene: .; CDR3aa: CASSLPWSTQYF; CDR3nt: TGTGCCAGCAGCTTACCCTGGAGCACGCAGTACTTC
abundance: .; v_gene: TRBV27; j_gene: TRBJ1-2; d_gene: .; CDR3aa: CASSPARTPGLHGYTF; CDR3nt: TGTGCCAGCAGTCCCGCCAGGACACCGGGCCTCCATGGCTACACCTTC
abundance: .; v_gene: TRBV20-1; j_gene: TRBJ2-7; d_gene: .; CDR3aa: CSARDPRGGAYNEQYF; CDR3nt: TGCAGTGCTAGAGACCCCAGGGGAGGGGCTTACAATGAGCAGTACTTC
abundance: once; v_gene: TRBV5-1; j_gene: TRBJ1-2; d_gene: .; CDR3aa: CASSLGHTGNYGYTF; CDR3nt: TGCGCCAGCAGCTTGGGGCATACAGGGAACTATGGCTACACCTTC
abundance: .; v_gene: TRBV7-2; j_gene: TRBJ2-7; d_gene: .; CDR3aa: CASSFPGVYEQYF; CDR3nt: TGTGCCAGCAGCTTCCCGGGGGTCTACGAGCAGTACTTC
abundance: .; v_gene: TRBV5-1; j_gene: TRBJ2-1; d_gene: TRBD2; CDR3aa: CASSLKTSGRIENEQFF; CDR3nt: TGCGCCAGCAGCCTTAAGACTAGCGGGAGGATAGAGAATGAGCAGTTCTTC
abundance: .; v_gene: TRBV27; j_gene: TRBJ2-1; d_gene: TRBD2; CDR3aa: CALGTSGRDEQFF; CDR3nt: TGTGCCCTGGGAACTAGCGGGAGGGATGAGCAGTTCTTC
abundance: .; v_gene: TRBV15; j_gene: TRBJ2-5; d_gene: TRBD1; CDR3aa: CATSQDRGPAETQYF; CDR3nt: TGTGCCACCAGTCAGGACAGGGGACCGGCGGAGACCCAGTACTTC
abundance: .; v_gene: TRBV6-5; j_gene: TRBJ2-5; d_gene: .; CDR3aa: CASSYPGTGQETQYF; CDR3nt: TGTGCCAGCAGTTACCCGGGGACGGGCCAAGAGACCCAGTACTTC
abundance: .; v_gene: TRBV29-1; j_gene: TRBJ1-2; d_gene: .; CDR3aa: CSVVGSSVGYGYTF; CDR3nt: TGCAGCGTTGTTGGGTCCTCGGTGGGCTATGGCTACACCTTC
abundance: .; v_gene: TRBV5-1; j_gene: TRBJ2-3; d_gene: TRBD1; CDR3aa: CASSTGTGGYRYAYF; CDR3nt: TGCGCCAGCAGCACAGGGACAGGGGGATATAGATACGCGTATTTT
abundance: .; v_gene: TRBV3-1; j_gene: TRBJ1-2; d_gene: .; CDR3aa: CASSQGLGSGYTF; CDR3nt: TGTGCCAGCAGCCAAGGTTTGGGTTCTGGCTACACCTTC
abundance: .; v_gene: TRBV20-1; j_gene: TRBJ1-4; d_gene: .; CDR3aa: CSARGPGIEKLFF; CDR3nt: TGCAGTGCTAGAGGGCCAGGGATTGAAAAACTGTTTTTT
abundance: .; v_gene: TRBV5-1; j_gene: TRBJ2-1; d_gene: TRBD2; CDR3aa: CASSLEETSGSNEQFF; CDR3nt: TGCGCCAGCAGCTTGGAGGAGACTAGCGGGAGTAATGAGCAGTTCTTC
abundance: .; v_gene: TRBV5-1; j_gene: TRBJ2-7; d_gene: .; CDR3aa: CASSSQGTNEQYF; CDR3nt: TGCGCCAGCAGCTCGCAGGGAACCAACGAGCAGTACTTC
abundance: .; v_gene: TRBV29-1; j_gene: TRBJ2-3; d_gene: .; CDR3aa: CSVEGLTHRYAYF; CDR3nt: TGCAGCGTTGAAGGACTAACGCACAGATACGCGTATTTT